This TCR beta chain was observed in a study of CD8 T cells in Susac syndrome. The study, taken as a whole, reports: No clonal expansion appeared among CD4+ T cells in Susac patients.

The recently defined diagnostic criteria for definite or probable disease were met by the Susac syndrome patients. Details on this clonotype: Its antigen remains unidentified.

Reverse transcription of roughly 0.5 to 1 ug RNA was performed with random hexamers. The amplification used immunoSEQ multiplex PCR on TCR beta CDR3; it spanned 54 Vbeta and 13 Jbeta. TCRdb redid the calling of the immunoSEQ multiplex PCR reads with MiXCR, one entry per CDR3 protein. The table records under 200,000 distinct CDR3 sequences, roughly 90% of them present only once. The CDR3 runs to 16 residues. Germline lookup yields CDR1 MGHRA and CDR2 YSYEKL. V was shortened by 0 bases and J by 5 bases, with 16 bases between the two germline ends. This rearrangement joins TRBV4-1 to TRBJ1-2; D is ambiguous. Sequences were obtained from CD4+ T cells from PBMCs. This clonotype originated in a human donor with Susac syndrome. The DNA for the CDR3 is TGCGCCAGCAGCCAAGAAGTACGAGCTCGCTCTTATGGCTACACCTTC. Residues: CASSQEVRARSYGYTF.